The T cell receptor beta chain described here comes from a study of monozygotic twins with inflammatory bowel disease. Broader study findings: Healthy co-twins exceeded IBD patients in TCRbeta diversity as measured by inverse Simpson.

Amplification used two nested PCRs: 16 cycles, then 9 cycles, on TCRalpha/TCRbeta cDNA. For each CDR3 protein, TCRdb gives one entry from its re-call of the 5' RACE reads, without DNA. The sample yields over 100,000 distinct CDR3 sequences, of which the top ten take up 9.5% to 15%. Turning to this clonotype: What it recognizes is unknown.

Investigators pulled total RNA out of whole blood and did not sort T cells. This CDR3 is built from 15 residues. The sample consisted of blood. The rearrangement joins TRBV12-3 or TRBV12-4 to TRBJ2-7. The sequence came from a human donor with ulcerative colitis or Crohn's disease, or a healthy co-twin of an affected twin (not recorded which). This CDR3 is CASSPASGGPYEQYF.